The sequence of this T cell receptor (beta chain) was determined in a study of T cell changes during pregnancy in multiple sclerosis. TCRdb's table, derived via immunoSEQ multiplex PCR, lists solely in-frame clones and lacks some. This table has 55,000 to 65,000 clones, about 87% appearing once. The germline V gene has CDR1 MNHNS and CDR2 SASEGT. With 2 bases clipped from V and 5 bases from J, the junction kept 8 bases outside the gene matches. The CDR3 has 16 amino acids. The receptor's source is a female donor in good health, enrolled as a control in a pregnancy study. This sample comprised peripheral blood, obtained in the first trimester of pregnancy. V usage is TRBV6-1 and J usage is TRBJ1-2, with 10 bases identical to TRBD1. The CDR3 loop is CASSELDRGALYGYTF. The CDR3 DNA is TGTGCCAGCAGTGAATTGGACAGGGGGGCCCTTTATGGCTACACCTTC.